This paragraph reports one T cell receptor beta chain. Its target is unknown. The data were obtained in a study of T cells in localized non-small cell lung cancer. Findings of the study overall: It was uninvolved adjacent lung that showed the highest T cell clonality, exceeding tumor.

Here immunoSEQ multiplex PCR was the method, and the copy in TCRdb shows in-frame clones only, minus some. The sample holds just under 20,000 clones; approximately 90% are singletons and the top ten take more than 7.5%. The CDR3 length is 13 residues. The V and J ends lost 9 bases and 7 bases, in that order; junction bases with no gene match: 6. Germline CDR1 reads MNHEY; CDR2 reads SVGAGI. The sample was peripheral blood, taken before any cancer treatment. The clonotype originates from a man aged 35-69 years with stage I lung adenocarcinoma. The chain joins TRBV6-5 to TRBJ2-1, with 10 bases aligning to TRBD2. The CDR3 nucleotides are TGTGCCAGTGCTTATAGCGGGAGGAATGAGCAGTTCTTC. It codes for CASAYSGRNEQFF.